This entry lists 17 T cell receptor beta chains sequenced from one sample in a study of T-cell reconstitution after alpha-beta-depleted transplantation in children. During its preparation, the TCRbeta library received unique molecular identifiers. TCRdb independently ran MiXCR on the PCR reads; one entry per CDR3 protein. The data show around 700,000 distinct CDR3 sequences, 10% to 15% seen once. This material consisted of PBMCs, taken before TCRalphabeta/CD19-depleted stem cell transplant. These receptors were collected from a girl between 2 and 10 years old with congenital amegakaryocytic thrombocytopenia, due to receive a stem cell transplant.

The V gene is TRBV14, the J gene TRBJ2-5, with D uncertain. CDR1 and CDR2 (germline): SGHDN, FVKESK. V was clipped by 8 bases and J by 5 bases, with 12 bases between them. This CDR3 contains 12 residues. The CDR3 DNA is TGTGCCAGCCGGGCCAATGGGGAGACCCAGTACTTC. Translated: CASRANGETQYF.

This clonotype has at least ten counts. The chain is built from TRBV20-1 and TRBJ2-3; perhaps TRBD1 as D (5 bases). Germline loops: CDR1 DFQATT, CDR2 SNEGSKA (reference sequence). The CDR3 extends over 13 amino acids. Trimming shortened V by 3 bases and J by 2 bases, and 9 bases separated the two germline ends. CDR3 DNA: TGCAGTGCTAGTGCCGGACACACAGATACGCAGTATTTT. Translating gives CSASAGHTDTQYF.

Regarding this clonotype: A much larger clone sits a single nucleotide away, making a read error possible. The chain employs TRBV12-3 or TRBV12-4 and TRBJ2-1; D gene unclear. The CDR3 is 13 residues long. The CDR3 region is CASSFVPDYEQLF. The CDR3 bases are TGTGCCAGCAGTTTCGTCCCAGATTATGAGCAGCTCTTC.

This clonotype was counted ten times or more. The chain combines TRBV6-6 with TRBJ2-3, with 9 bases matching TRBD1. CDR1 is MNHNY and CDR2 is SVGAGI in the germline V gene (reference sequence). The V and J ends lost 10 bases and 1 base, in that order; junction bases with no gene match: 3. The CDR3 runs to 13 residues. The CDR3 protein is CATRDRGTDTQYF. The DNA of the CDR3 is TGTGCCACCCGGGACAGGGGCACAGATACGCAGTATTTT.

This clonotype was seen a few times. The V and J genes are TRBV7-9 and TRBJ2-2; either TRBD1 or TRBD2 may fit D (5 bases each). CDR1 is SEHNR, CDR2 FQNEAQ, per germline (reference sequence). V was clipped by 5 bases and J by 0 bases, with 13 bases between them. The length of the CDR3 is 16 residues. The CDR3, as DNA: TGTGCCAGCAGCGTACGGGACGGTTCGAACACCGGGGAGCTGTTTTTT. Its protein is CASSVRDGSNTGELFF.

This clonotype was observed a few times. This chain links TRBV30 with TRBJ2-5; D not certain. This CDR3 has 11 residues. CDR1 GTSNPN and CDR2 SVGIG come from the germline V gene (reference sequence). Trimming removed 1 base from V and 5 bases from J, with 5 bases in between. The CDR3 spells CAWSEMETQYF. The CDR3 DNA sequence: TGTGCCTGGAGTGAAATGGAGACCCAGTACTTC.

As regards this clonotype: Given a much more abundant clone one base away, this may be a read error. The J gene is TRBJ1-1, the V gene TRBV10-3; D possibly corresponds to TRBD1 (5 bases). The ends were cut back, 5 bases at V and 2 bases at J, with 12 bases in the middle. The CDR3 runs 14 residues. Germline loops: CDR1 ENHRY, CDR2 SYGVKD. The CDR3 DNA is TGTGCCATCAGTTCGCAGGGTAGAAACACTGAAGCTTTCTTT. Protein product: CAISSQGRNTEAFF.

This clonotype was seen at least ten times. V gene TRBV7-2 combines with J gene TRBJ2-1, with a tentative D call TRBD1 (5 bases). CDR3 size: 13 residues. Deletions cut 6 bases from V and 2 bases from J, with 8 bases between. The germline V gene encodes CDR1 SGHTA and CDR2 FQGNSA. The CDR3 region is CASRQAAYNEQFF. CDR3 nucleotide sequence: TGTGCCAGCAGACAGGCAGCCTACAATGAGCAGTTCTTC. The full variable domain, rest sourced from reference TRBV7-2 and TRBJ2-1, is GAGVSQSPSNKVTEKGKDVELRCDPISGHTALYWYRQSLGQGLEFLIYFQGNSAPDKSGLPSDRFSAERTGGSVSTLTIQRTQQEDSAVYLCASRQAAYNEQFFGPGTRLTVL.

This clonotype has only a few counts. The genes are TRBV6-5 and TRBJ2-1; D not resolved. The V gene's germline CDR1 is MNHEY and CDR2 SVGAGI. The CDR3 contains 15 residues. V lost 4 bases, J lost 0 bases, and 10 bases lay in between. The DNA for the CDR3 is TGTGCCAGCAGTTCTGTGGACCACTCCTACAATGAGCAGTTCTTC. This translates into CASSSVDHSYNEQFF.

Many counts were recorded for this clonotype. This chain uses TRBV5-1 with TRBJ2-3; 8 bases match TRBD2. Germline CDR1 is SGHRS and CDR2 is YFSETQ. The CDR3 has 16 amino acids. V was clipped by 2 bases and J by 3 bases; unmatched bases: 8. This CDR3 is CASSFRAGDGTDTQYF. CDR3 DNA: TGCGCCAGCAGCTTCCGAGCGGGAGATGGTACAGATACGCAGTATTTT.

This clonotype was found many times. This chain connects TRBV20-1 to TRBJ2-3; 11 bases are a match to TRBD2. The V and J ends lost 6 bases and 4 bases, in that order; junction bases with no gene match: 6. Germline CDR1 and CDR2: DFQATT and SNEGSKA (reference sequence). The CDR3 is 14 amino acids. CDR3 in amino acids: CSALKGLAADTQYF. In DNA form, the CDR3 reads TGCAGTGCCCTCAAGGGACTAGCGGCAGATACGCAGTATTTT.

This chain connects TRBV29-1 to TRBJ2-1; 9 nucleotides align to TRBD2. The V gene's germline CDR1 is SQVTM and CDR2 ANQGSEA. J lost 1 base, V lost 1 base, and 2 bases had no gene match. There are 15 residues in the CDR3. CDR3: CSVEGLAVSYNEQFF. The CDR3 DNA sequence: TGCAGCGTTGAAGGACTAGCGGTTTCCTACAATGAGCAGTTCTTC.

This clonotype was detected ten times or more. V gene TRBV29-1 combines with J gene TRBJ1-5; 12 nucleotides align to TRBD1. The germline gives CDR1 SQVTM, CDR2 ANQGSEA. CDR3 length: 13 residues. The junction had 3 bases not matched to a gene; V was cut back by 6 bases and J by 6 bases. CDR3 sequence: CSVGQGAFQPQHF. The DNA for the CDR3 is TGCAGCGTGGGACAGGGGGCTTTTCAGCCCCAGCATTTT.

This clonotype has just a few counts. The CDR3 DNA follows: TGTGCCAGCAGTGAACGAGGGGGCGGTGGTGGAGATACGCAGTATTTT. This translates into CASSERGGGGGDTQYF. The rearrangement links TRBV6-1 to TRBJ2-3, with 7 bases matching TRBD1. The length of the CDR3 is 16 residues. The V gene end was trimmed by 2 bases and the J gene end by 5 bases; junction bases not matched to a gene: 10. Germline assignment: CDR1 MNHNS and CDR2 SASEGT.

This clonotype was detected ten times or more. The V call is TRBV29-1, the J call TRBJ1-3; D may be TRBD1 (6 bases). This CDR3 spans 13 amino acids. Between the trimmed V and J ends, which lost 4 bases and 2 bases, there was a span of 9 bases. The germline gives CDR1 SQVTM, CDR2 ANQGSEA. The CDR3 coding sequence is TGCAGCGTTGGACAGGACCCTGGAAACACCATATATTTT. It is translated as CSVGQDPGNTIYF.

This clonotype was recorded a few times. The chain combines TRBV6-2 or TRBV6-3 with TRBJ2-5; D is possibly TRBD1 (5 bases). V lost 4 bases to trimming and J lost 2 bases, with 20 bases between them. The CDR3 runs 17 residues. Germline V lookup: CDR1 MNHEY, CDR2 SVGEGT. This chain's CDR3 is CASSFSPSTVDQETQYF. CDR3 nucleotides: TGTGCCAGCAGTTTTTCTCCCTCGACAGTCGATCAAGAGACCCAGTACTTC.

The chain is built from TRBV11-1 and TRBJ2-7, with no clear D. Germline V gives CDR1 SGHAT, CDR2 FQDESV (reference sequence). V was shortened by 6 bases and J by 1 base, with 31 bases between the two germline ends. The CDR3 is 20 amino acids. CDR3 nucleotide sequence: TGTGCCAGCAGATCTATCCGAGGACCCGCCTTAGTGGCAGGTTCCTACGAGCAGTACTTC. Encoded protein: CASRSIRGPALVAGSYEQYF. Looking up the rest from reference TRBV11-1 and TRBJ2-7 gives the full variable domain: EAEVAQSPRYKITEKSQAVAFWCDPISGHATLYWYRQILGQGPELLVQFQDESVVDDSQLPKDRFSAERLKGVDSTLKIQPAELGDSAMYLCASRSIRGPALVAGSYEQYFGPGTRLTVT.